The 21 T cell receptor beta chains reported below all come from one sample, sequenced in a study of Ad26.COV2.S vaccination and SARS-CoV-2 variants. TCRdb's copy holds only in-frame clones and misses some; the assay was immunoSEQ multiplex PCR. This table has 350,000 to 450,000 clones, about 83% appearing once. Treatment reported: 19 received Ad26.COV2.S at low or high dose, single or two shots; roughly 5 received placebo; per-sample allocation not given. Samples analyzed were those drawn on day 63 after the first vaccine or placebo injection. This material consisted of peripheral blood, taken in a trial of Ad26.COV2.S vaccine versus placebo. Receptors were obtained from a person between 18 and 59 years old who received the Ad26.COV2.S COVID-19 vaccine or a placebo.

The chain combines TRBV7-2 with TRBJ2-5, with TRBD2 as a possible D gene (6 bases). The CDR3 loop spans 15 amino acids. Trimming pared 5 bases from V and 4 bases from J, leaving 17 bases between. The germline V gene encodes CDR1 SGHTA and CDR2 FQGNSA. CDR3 DNA sequence: TGTGCCAGCAGCGACCGGGGGTGGACGCGAGAGACCCAGTACTTC. Its protein is CASSDRGWTRETQYF.

The chain carries TRBV4-3 and TRBJ1-1, with TRBD1 matching 10 bases. This CDR3 comprises 15 residues. Germline V CDR1 and CDR2: LGHNA, YSLEER. Trimming cost V 3 bases and J 3 bases; bases outside gene matches: 4. The CDR3 is CASSQGGQGYTEAFF. The DNA of the CDR3 is TGCGCCAGCAGCCAGGGGGGACAGGGGTACACTGAAGCTTTCTTT.

The chain has TRBV24-1 and TRBJ2-7; 9 bases align to TRBD1. The CDR3 consists of 16 residues. CDR1 and CDR2 from the germline V gene are KGHDR and SFDVKD. V lost 5 bases and J lost 1; bases outside the gene matches: 8. The CDR3 region has the DNA TGTGCCACCAGTGCCAGACCGGGACAGGGATCCTACGAGCAGTACTTC. Residues: CATSARPGQGSYEQYF.

The rearrangement uses TRBV19 and TRBJ2-7; D assignment may be TRBD1 or TRBD2 (5 bases each). V was shortened by 3 bases and J by 5 bases, with 14 bases between the two germline ends. CDR1 and CDR2 from the germline V gene are LNHDA and SQIVND (reference sequence). The length of the CDR3 is 14 residues. The CDR3 coding sequence is TGTGCCAGTAGTATGGGACCCAGGGACCACGAGCAGTACTTC. Amino acid sequence: CASSMGPRDHEQYF.

This chain links TRBV6-6 with TRBJ2-1, with 14 bases fitting TRBD2. Germline CDR1 is MNHNY and CDR2 is SVGAGI (reference sequence). V dropped 6 bases and J dropped 12; count of bases not matched to a gene: 25. The CDR3 sequence is 20 residues long. CDR3 residues: CASSLHLWTSGGPVGEGQFF. CDR3 DNA sequence: TGTGCCAGCAGCCTTCACCTTTGGACTAGCGGGGGGCCCGTAGGGGAGGGGCAGTTCTTC.

The rearrangement uses TRBV24-1 and TRBJ2-5; TRBD2 agrees at 8 bases. Germline V gives CDR1 KGHDR, CDR2 SFDVKD. J was trimmed by 4 bases and V by 3 bases; bases with no gene match: 9. This CDR3 comprises 16 residues. The CDR3 nucleotides are TGTGCCACCAGTGATGGGGCGGCTAGCGGGCTAGAGACCCAGTACTTC. This gives the protein CATSDGAASGLETQYF.

The J gene is TRBJ2-7, the V gene TRBV7-2; D not resolved. Germline lookup yields CDR1 SGHTA and CDR2 FQGNSA. V shed 2 bases and J shed 0 bases, with 14 bases lying between them. The CDR3 sequence is 16 residues long. The CDR3 loop reads CASSLTWQKSSYEQYF. Written as DNA, the CDR3 is TGTGCCAGCAGCTTAACTTGGCAGAAGAGCTCCTACGAGCAGTACTTC.

A word on this clone: The same CDR3 arises from other DNA sequences in this sample as well. J is TRBJ1-1 and V is TRBV7-9; D not resolved. In germline, CDR1 is SEHNR, CDR2 FQNEAQ (reference sequence). V gave up 1 base and J gave up 8 bases, with 8 bases separating them. The CDR3 spans 12 residues. The CDR3 is CASSLGSGEAFF. The CDR3 region has the DNA TGTGCCAGCAGCTTAGGGTCCGGGGAAGCTTTCTTT.

This clone was seen ten or more times. The chain joins TRBV4-1 to TRBJ1-1, with D hard to call. The CDR3 totals 13 residues. Trimming took off 3 bases at V and 4 bases at J, with 9 bases between the two ends. The germline V gene has CDR1 MGHRA and CDR2 YSYEKL. CDR3 residues: CASSHAKTTEAFF. CDR3 coding DNA: TGCGCCAGCAGCCACGCAAAGACCACTGAAGCTTTCTTT.

The chain carries TRBV25-1 and TRBJ1-2; 9 nucleotides line up with TRBD1. CDR1 is MGHDK and CDR2 is SYGVNS in the germline V gene. This CDR3 has 16 amino acids. V shed 1 base and J 2 bases; nucleotides not matched to a gene: 5. The CDR3 region has the DNA TGTGCCAGCAGTGAATGGGGAGGACAGGGGAACTATGGCTACACCTTC. Translated: CASSEWGGQGNYGYTF.

This chain connects TRBV24-1 to TRBJ1-4; no reliable D call. The V end was cut by 0 bases, the J end by 8 bases, with 6 bases between. The CDR3 length is 13 residues. The germline gives CDR1 KGHDR, CDR2 SFDVKD. The CDR3 sequence is CATSDLLGEKLFF. As DNA, the CDR3 is TGTGCCACCAGTGATTTGCTCGGGGAAAAACTGTTTTTT.

In DNA form, the CDR3 reads TGTGCCAGCAGCGACGGGACAGGCTCTTTATCGGGAAAACTGTTTTTT. This translates into CASSDGTGSLSGKLFF. The chain combines TRBV7-9 with TRBJ1-4; TRBD1 agrees at 8 bases. The CDR3 contains 16 residues. Germline CDR1 is SEHNR and CDR2 is FQNEAQ (reference sequence). The trim removed 5 bases at V and 10 bases at J, leaving 15 bases unmatched.

This sequence joins TRBV7-8 and TRBJ2-6; possible D gene TRBD1, 5 bases. CDR3 size: 14 residues. Germline-derived CDR1 and CDR2 are SGHVS and FQNEAQ. The V gene lost 5 bases and the J gene lost 2 bases, with 7 bases spanning the gap. In DNA form, the CDR3 reads TGTGCCAGCAGCCCGACAGCTGGGGCCAACGTCCTGACTTTC. It codes for CASSPTAGANVLTF. Drawing the rest from reference TRBV7-8 and TRBJ2-6, the complete variable domain is GAGVSQSPRYKVAKRGQDVALRCDPISGHVSLFWYQQALGQGPEFLTYFQNEAQLDKSGLPSDRFFAERPEGSVSTLKIQRTQQEDSAVYLCASSPTAGANVLTFGAGSRLTVL.

This sequence joins TRBV25-1 and TRBJ2-5; 11 positions agree with TRBD1. V lost 5 bases to trimming and J lost 10 bases; unmatched junction nucleotides: 12. The CDR3 runs to 15 residues. Germline V gene lookup returns CDR1 MGHDK and CDR2 SYGVNS. The CDR3 loop is CASSFPGTGGVVQYF. The CDR3 nucleotides are TGTGCCAGCAGTTTTCCCGGGACAGGGGGGGTTGTCCAGTACTTC.

V usage is TRBV5-1 and J usage is TRBJ2-3, with TRBD2 identical over 10 bases. CDR1 is SGHRS, CDR2 YFSETQ, per germline. V dropped 2 bases and J dropped 4; count of bases not matched to a gene: 4. The CDR3 spans 15 residues. The CDR3 DNA reads TGCGCCAGCAGCTTTCTAGCGGGAGCCTCAGATACGCAGTATTTT. Translated: CASSFLAGASDTQYF.

There are a few counts of this clone. This chain joins TRBV6-5 and TRBJ1-2; no clear D gene. The CDR3 has 15 amino acids. The V gene's germline CDR1 is MNHEY and CDR2 SVGAGI. V lost 0 bases and J 4 bases, leaving 12 bases between the germline ends. In DNA, the CDR3 is TGTGCCAGCAGTTACTCGAACAGCTATTTCTATGGCTACACCTTC. Its protein is CASSYSNSYFYGYTF.

This rearrangement joins TRBV7-2 to TRBJ1-1; TRBD1 is a possible D gene (5 bases). The CDR3 has 14 residues. Trimming removed 5 bases from V and 6 bases from J, with 16 bases in between. Germline CDR1 is SGHTA and CDR2 is FQGNSA. CDR3 protein: CASSPGRLRAEAFF. Here the CDR3 DNA reads TGTGCCAGCAGCCCGGGACGGCTGAGGGCTGAAGCTTTCTTT.

This rearrangement joins TRBV4-2 to TRBJ1-6; no definite D call. The CDR3 covers 15 residues. Germline CDR1 is LGHNA and CDR2 is YNFKEQ. Between the trimmed V and J ends, which lost 1 base and 0 bases, there was a span of 4 bases. CDR3 protein: CASSQGSSYNSPLHF. CDR3 bases: TGTGCCAGCAGCCAAGGGAGCTCCTATAATTCACCCCTCCACTTT.

V and J are TRBV5-4 and TRBJ2-3; the D is unclear. Germline-derived CDR1 and CDR2 are SGHNT and YYREEE (reference sequence). The CDR3 spans 14 residues. Trimming removed 0 bases from V and 9 bases from J, with 14 bases in between. The CDR3 DNA reads as TGTGCCAGCAGCTTGGAGGCGTCGGCGGACACGCAGTATTTT. Amino acids: CASSLEASADTQYF.

This clone has a count of ten or more. This rearrangement joins TRBV6-5 to TRBJ2-2, with 8 positions matching TRBD1. V trimming: 6 bases; J trimming: 7 bases; junction bases outside the gene matches: 10. Germline V CDR1 and CDR2: MNHEY, SVGAGI. The CDR3 loop spans 15 amino acids. This CDR3 is CASRNGQGMGGELFF. For the CDR3, the DNA is TGTGCCAGCAGGAATGGACAGGGTATGGGCGGGGAGCTGTTTTTT.

The chain is built from TRBV11-3 and TRBJ2-2; the D is unclear. CDR1 SGHNT and CDR2 YENEEA come from the germline V gene. V lost 2 bases to trimming and J lost 6 bases, with 4 bases between them. This CDR3 has 12 amino acids. The CDR3 DNA follows: TGTGCCAGCAGCTTACCGCCCGGGGAGCTGTTTTTT. Its translation is CASSLPPGELFF.